This passage covers 7 T cell receptor beta chains from one sample sequenced in a study of T-cell memory formation after mild COVID-19. TCRdb passed the 5' RACE reads through MiXCR, listing each CDR3 protein once. The table shows 350,000 or so distinct CDR3 sequences, with around a fifth occurring only once. Sequencing used PBMCs or a T cell subset sorted from them (not recorded which). The receptors were gathered from a man between 18 and 35 years old who had mild COVID-19 (a few samples of this study predate the infection). Cell type and time point are not known.

The gene calls are TRBV5-1 and TRBJ1-2; no reliable D call. The V gene lost 0 bases and the J gene lost 8 bases, with 8 bases spanning the gap. Looked up from germline, CDR1 is SGHRS and CDR2 is YFSETQ. The CDR3 has 12 amino acids. In nucleotides, the CDR3 is TGCGCCAGCAGCTTGGAACCCGGCGGCTACACCTTC. It specifies CASSLEPGGYTF. Looking up the rest from reference TRBV5-1 and TRBJ1-2 gives the full variable domain: KAGVTQTPRYLIKTRGQQVTLSCSPISGHRSVSWYQQTPGQGLQFLFEYFSETQRNKGNFPGRFSGRQFSNSRSEMNVSTLELGDSALYLCASSLEPGGYTFGSGTRLTVV.

The chain carries TRBV6-2 or TRBV6-3 and TRBJ1-2; 11 bases are a match to TRBD1. V was clipped by 6 bases and J by 9 bases; unmatched bases: 9. Germline lookup yields CDR1 MNHEY and CDR2 SVGEGT. The CDR3 totals 14 residues. CDR3 sequence reads: CASSSRTGGYSYTF. The CDR3 DNA is TGTGCCAGCAGCTCCCGGACAGGGGGCTACAGCTACACCTTC.

This clonotype was recorded at least ten times. The chain is built from TRBV28 and TRBJ1-5; unclear D gene. The CDR3 extends over 13 amino acids. The germline V gene has CDR1 MDHEN and CDR2 SYDVKM. V dropped 3 bases and J dropped 5 bases, with 8 bases sitting between them. The CDR3 spells CASSLIRDQPQHF. DNA for the CDR3: TGTGCCAGCAGTTTGATTAGGGATCAGCCCCAGCATTTT.

Only a few counts were recorded for this clonotype. V and J are TRBV7-9 and TRBJ2-2, with unresolved D. The V gene's germline CDR1 is SEHNR and CDR2 FQNEAQ (reference sequence). The CDR3 sequence is 16 residues long. Trimming removed 5 bases at V and 0 bases at J, with 13 bases between. The CDR3 is CASSPRLTANTGELFF. CDR3 DNA sequence: TGTGCCAGCAGCCCCCGACTTACAGCGAACACCGGGGAGCTGTTTTTT.

CDR3 protein: CASSLRQGPLSKNIQYF. CDR3 DNA: TGTGCCAGCAGCTTACGGCAGGGTCCCCTCTCCAAAAACATTCAGTACTTC. The chain links TRBV7-2 to TRBJ2-4, with D tentatively TRBD1 (5 bases). Deletions cut 2 bases from V and 2 bases from J, with 16 bases between. Germline CDR1 and CDR2: SGHTA and FQGNSA. The CDR3 is 17 amino acids.

The V gene is TRBV20-1, the J gene TRBJ1-1; D not resolved. Trimming left V 0 bases short and J 0 bases short, with 5 bases between. CDR1 is DFQATT, CDR2 SNEGSKA, per germline (reference sequence). This CDR3 comprises 13 residues. CDR3 nucleotide sequence: TGCAGTGCTAGAGATCATATGAACACTGAAGCTTTCTTT. It encodes CSARDHMNTEAFF.

The V and J genes are TRBV27 and TRBJ2-5; weak D call: TRBD2 (7 bases). The CDR3 length is 16 residues. The germline CDR1 and CDR2 sequences are MNHEY and SMNVEV (reference sequence). Trimming stripped 6 bases from V and 2 bases from J, with 19 bases between. The CDR3 coding sequence is TGTGCCAGCAGAAACCTCGGGGGGCCAAGGCAAGAGACCCAGTACTTC. As protein: CASRNLGGPRQETQYF.